Below, one T cell receptor (beta chain) is given with its context. The antigen remains undetermined. The assay was immunoSEQ multiplex PCR, and TCRdb's table has in-frame clones only and misses some. The table has approximately 59,000 clones, around 85% seen once; the top ten hold around 4%. Peripheral blood came from all dose cohorts at three timepoints. CDR1 SGHDN and CDR2 FVKESK come from the germline V gene. The length of the CDR3 is 16 residues. These data come from a study of OX40 agonist ivuxolimab in advanced cancers. Findings and caveats of the study: In general, CD8+ T cells held more expanded clones than CD4+ did, on average.

V and J are TRBV14 and TRBJ2-5, with D unclear. The assigned J gene may be wrong: the sequence end matches TRBJ2-7 better. This specimen was CD4+ or CD8+ T cells sorted from blood, taken in a trial of the OX40 agonist ivuxolimab. The sequence was obtained from an adult with an advanced solid tumor such as melanoma, head and neck, liver or kidney cancer. The CDR3 DNA reads TGTGCCAGCAGCCAAGATACCTACCCGAGCTCCTACGAGCAGTACTTC. Amino acids: CASSQDTYPSSYEQYF.